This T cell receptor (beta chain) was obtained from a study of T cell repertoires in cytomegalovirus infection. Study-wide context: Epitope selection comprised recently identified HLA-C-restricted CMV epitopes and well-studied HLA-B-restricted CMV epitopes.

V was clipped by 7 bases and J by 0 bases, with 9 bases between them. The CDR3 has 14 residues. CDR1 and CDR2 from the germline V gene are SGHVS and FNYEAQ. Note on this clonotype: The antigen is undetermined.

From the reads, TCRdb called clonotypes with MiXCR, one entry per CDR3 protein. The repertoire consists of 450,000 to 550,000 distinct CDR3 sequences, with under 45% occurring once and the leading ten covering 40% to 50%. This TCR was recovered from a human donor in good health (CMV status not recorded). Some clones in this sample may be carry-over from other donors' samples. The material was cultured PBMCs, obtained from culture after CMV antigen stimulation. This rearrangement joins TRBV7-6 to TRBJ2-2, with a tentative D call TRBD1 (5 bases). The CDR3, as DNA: TGTGCCAGCACCGGACACCCGAACACCGGGGAGCTGTTTTTT. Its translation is CASTGHPNTGELFF.